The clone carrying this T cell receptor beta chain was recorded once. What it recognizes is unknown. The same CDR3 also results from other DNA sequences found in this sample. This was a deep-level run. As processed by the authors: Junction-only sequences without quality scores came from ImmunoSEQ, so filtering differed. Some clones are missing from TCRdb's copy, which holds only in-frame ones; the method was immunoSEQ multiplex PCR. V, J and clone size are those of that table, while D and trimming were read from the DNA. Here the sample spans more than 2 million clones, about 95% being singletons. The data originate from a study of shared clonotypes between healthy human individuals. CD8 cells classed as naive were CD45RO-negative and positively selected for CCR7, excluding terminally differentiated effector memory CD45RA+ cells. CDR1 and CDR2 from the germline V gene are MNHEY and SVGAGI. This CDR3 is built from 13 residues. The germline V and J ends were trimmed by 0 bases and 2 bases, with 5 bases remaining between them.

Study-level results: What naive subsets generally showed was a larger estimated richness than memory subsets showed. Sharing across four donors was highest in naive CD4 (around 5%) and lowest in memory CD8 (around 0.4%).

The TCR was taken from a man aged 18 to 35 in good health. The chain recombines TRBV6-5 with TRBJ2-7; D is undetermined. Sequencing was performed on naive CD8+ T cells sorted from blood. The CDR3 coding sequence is TGTGCCAGCAGTTACTCGTTGGCCTACGAGCAGTACTTC. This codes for CASSYSLAYEQYF.